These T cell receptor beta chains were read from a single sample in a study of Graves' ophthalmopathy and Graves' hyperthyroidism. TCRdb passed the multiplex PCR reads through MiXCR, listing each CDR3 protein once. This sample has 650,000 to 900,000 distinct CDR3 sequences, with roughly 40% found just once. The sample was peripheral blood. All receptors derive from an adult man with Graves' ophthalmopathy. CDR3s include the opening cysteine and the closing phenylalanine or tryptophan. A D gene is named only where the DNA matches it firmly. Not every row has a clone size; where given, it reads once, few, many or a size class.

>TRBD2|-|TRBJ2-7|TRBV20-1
CSARVPSGIKSYEQYF
TGCAGTGCTAGAGTGCCTAGCGGGATTAAATCCTACGAGCAGTACTTC
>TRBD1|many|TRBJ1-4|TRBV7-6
CASSGRDRLGEKLFF
TGTGCCAGCAGCGGCAGGGACAGGTTAGGCGAAAAACTGTTTTTT
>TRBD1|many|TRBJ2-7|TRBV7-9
CASSSGGVYEQYF
TGTGCCAGCAGCTCAGGGGGCGTCTACGAGCAGTACTTC
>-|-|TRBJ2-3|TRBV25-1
CASSEWSSTDTQYF
TGTGCCAGCAGTGAATGGAGCAGCACAGATACGCAGTATTTT
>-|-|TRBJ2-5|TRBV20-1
CSASMDEETQYF
TGCAGTGCTAGTATGGATGAAGAGACCCAGTACTTC
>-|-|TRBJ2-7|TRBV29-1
CSVVMGRDYEQYF
TGCAGCGTTGTCATGGGAAGGGACTACGAGCAGTACTTC
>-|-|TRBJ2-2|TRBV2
CASSDTATGELFF
TGTGCCAGCAGTGATACAGCGACCGGGGAGCTGTTTTTT
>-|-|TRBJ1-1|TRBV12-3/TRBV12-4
CASSFRQNMNTEAFF
TGTGCCAGCAGCTTCAGACAGAACATGAACACTGAAGCTTTCTTT
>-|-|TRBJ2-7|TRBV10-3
CASGELGRSSYEQYF
TGTGCCAGCGGGGAACTGGGAAGGAGCTCCTACGAGCAGTACTTC
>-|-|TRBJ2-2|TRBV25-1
CASSLSRQMNTGELFF
TGTGCCAGCAGTTTATCGAGACAAATGAACACCGGGGAGCTGTTTTTT
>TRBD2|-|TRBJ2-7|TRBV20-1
CSARSSGVGTYEQYF
TGCAGTGCTAGATCTAGCGGGGTCGGTACCTACGAGCAGTACTTC
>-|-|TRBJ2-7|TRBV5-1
CASSLDRGPSSEQYF
TGCGCCAGCAGCTTGGATCGGGGCCCAAGCTCCGAGCAGTACTTC
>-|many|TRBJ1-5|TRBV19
CASHSTGVYSNQPQHF
TGTGCCAGCCACTCGACAGGAGTTTATAGCAATCAGCCCCAGCATTTT
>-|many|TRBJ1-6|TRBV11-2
CASSSLGVNSPLHF
TGTGCCAGCAGCTCTTTAGGGGTCAATTCACCCCTCCACTTT
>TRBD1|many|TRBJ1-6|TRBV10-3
CAISDGQGPSRTLHF
TGTGCCATCAGTGATGGACAGGGCCCTTCGAGAACCCTCCACTTT
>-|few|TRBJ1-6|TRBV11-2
CASSSAMDRRHSPLHF
TGTGCCAGCAGCTCCGCTATGGATAGGAGGCATTCACCCCTCCACTTT
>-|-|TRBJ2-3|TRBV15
CATSREGRTDTQYF
TGTGCCACCAGCAGAGAAGGGAGGACAGATACGCAGTATTTT
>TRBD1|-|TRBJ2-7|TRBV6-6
CASIGTGTYEQYF
TGTGCCAGCATCGGGACAGGGACCTACGAGCAGTACTTC
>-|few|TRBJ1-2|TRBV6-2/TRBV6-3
CASGAVYGYTF
TGTGCCAGCGGGGCAGTCTATGGCTACACCTTC
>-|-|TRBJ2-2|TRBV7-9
CASSPKADELFF
TGTGCCAGCAGCCCAAAGGCGGACGAGCTGTTTTTT
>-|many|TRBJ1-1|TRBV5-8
CASSLASNTEAFF
TGTGCCAGCAGCTTGGCAAGCAACACTGAAGCTTTCTTT
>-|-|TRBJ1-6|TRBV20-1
CSAPPRDTPLHF
TGCAGTGCGCCCCCCAGGGACACACCCCTCCACTTT
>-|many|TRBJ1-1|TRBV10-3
CAISGSSLNTEAFF
TGTGCCATCAGTGGGAGCAGTTTGAACACTGAAGCTTTCTTT
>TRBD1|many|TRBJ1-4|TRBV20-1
CSARLSLGQLNEKLFF
TGCAGTGCTAGACTGAGCTTGGGACAGCTAAATGAAAAACTGTTTTTT
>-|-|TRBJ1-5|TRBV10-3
CAISLGGNQPQHF
TGTGCCATCAGCCTAGGGGGCAATCAGCCCCAGCATTTT
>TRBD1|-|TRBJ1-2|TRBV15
CATSSRDSFNYGYTF
TGTGCCACCAGCAGTAGGGACAGTTTCAACTATGGCTACACCTTC
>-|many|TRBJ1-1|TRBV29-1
CSVVNRYTEAFF
TGCAGCGTTGTTAACAGATACACTGAAGCTTTCTTT
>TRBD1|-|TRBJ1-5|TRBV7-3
CASSRDSSYQPQHF
TGTGCCAGCAGCCGGGACAGTAGTTACCAGCCCCAGCATTTT
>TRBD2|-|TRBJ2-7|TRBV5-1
CASRLASSGATYEQYF
TGCGCCAGCCGCTTGGCGTCTAGCGGGGCCACCTACGAGCAGTACTTC
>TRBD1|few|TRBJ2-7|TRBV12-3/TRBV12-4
CASSQRTGSREQYF
TGTGCCAGCAGCCAACGGACAGGGTCGCGCGAGCAGTACTTC
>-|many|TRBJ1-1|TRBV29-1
CSVGGMNTEAFF
TGCAGCGTTGGCGGCATGAACACTGAAGCTTTCTTT
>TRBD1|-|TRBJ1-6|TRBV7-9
CASSSTGTANSPLHF
TGTGCCAGCAGCTCCACAGGGACAGCCAATTCACCCCTCCACTTT
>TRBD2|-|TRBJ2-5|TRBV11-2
CASSPAGAQYF
TGTGCCAGCAGCCCGGCGGGGGCCCAGTACTTC
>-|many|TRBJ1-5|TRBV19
CATGYSNQPQHF
TGTGCCACGGGGTACAGCAATCAGCCCCAGCATTTT
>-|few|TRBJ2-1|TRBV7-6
CASSQILSSYNEQFF
TGTGCCAGCAGTCAAATACTATCCTCCTACAATGAGCAGTTCTTC
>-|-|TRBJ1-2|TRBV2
CASSEARGSGGYTF
TGTGCCAGCAGTGAAGCGCGAGGGTCGGGTGGCTACACCTTC
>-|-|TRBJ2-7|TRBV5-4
CASSFGTSDGEQYF
TGTGCCAGCAGCTTCGGAACCTCCGATGGCGAGCAGTACTTC
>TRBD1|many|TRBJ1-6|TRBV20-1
CSARQGISPLHF
TGCAGTGCCCGACAGGGTATTTCACCCCTCCACTTT
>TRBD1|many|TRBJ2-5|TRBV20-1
CSARGQGTETQYF
TGCAGTGCCCGGGGACAGGGTACAGAGACCCAGTACTTC
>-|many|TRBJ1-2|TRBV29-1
CSVTQTAANYGYTF
TGCAGCGTTACTCAGACAGCAGCTAACTATGGCTACACCTTC
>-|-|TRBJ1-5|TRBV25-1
CASSLLQRDQPQHF
TGTGCCAGCAGTTTGTTACAGAGGGATCAGCCCCAGCATTTT
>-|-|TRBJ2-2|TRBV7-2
CASSLSLPGELFF
TGTGCCAGCAGCTTAAGTCTTCCCGGGGAGCTGTTTTTT